Ten or more counts support the clone carrying this TCR beta chain. This CDR3 region has 11 residues. Looked up from germline, CDR1 is SGHRS and CDR2 is YFSETQ. V lost 6 bases and J lost 1, with 4 bases in between. The sample is drawn from a study of T cells of healthy individuals. TCRdb itself ran the 5' RACE reads through MiXCR, one entry per CDR3 protein. The profile shows 45,000 to 60,000 distinct CDR3 sequences, roughly 14% of them singletons. The clonotype was recovered from a human donor in good health. The chain employs TRBV5-1 and TRBJ1-2; no clear D gene. The CDR3 region has the DNA TGCGCCAGCACAGATAACTATGGCTACACCTTC. Translation gives CASTDNYGYTF.